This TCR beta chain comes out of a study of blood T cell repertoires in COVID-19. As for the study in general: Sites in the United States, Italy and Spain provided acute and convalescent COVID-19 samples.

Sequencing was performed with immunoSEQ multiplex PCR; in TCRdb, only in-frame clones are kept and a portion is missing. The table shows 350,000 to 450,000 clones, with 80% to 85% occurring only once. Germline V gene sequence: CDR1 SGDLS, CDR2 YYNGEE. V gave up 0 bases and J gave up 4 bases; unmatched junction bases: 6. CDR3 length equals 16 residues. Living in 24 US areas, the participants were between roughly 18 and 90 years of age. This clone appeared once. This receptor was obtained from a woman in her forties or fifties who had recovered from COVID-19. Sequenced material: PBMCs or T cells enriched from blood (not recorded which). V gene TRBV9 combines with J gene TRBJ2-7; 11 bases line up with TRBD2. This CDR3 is CASSVEGTSGLYEQYF. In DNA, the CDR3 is TGTGCCAGCAGCGTAGAAGGGACTAGCGGACTTTACGAGCAGTACTTC.